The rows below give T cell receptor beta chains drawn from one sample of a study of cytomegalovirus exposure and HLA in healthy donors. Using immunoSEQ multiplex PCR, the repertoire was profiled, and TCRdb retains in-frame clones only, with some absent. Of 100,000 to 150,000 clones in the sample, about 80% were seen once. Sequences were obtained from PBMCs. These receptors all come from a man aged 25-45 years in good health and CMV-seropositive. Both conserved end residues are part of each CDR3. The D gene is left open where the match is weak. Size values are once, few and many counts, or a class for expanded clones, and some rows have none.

CDR3aa: CASSSLTGASSPLHF; CDR3nt: TGTGCCAGCAGCTCCCTGACAGGGGCTAGTTCACCCCTCCACTTT; j_gene: TRBJ1-6; abundance: NA; v_gene: TRBV7-9; d_gene: TRBD1
CDR3aa: CASSLQGANEAFF; CDR3nt: TGCGCCAGCAGCTTGCAGGGGGCCAACGAAGCTTTCTTT; j_gene: TRBJ1-1; abundance: NA; v_gene: TRBV5-1; d_gene: TRBD1
CDR3aa: CASSSLDRRFDGYTF; CDR3nt: TGCGCCAGCAGCTCTTTAGACAGGCGCTTTGATGGCTACACCTTC; j_gene: TRBJ1-2; abundance: NA; v_gene: TRBV4-1; d_gene: NA
CDR3aa: CAWDFGEKLFF; CDR3nt: TGTGCCTGGGACTTCGGGGAAAAACTGTTTTTT; j_gene: TRBJ1-4; abundance: NA; v_gene: TRBV30; d_gene: NA
CDR3aa: CASSSGLETQYF; CDR3nt: TGTGCCAGCAGTTCAGGTTTGGAGACCCAGTACTTC; j_gene: TRBJ2-5; abundance: NA; v_gene: TRBV11-2; d_gene: NA
CDR3aa: CAWSGVNTEAFF; CDR3nt: TGTGCCTGGAGTGGAGTAAACACTGAAGCTTTCTTT; j_gene: TRBJ1-1; abundance: once; v_gene: TRBV30; d_gene: NA
CDR3aa: CASSLRQGAFTEAFF; CDR3nt: TGTGCCAGCAGTTTAAGACAGGGGGCGTTTACTGAAGCTTTCTTT; j_gene: TRBJ1-1; abundance: NA; v_gene: TRBV6-5; d_gene: TRBD1
CDR3aa: CASSLPAGNTIYF; CDR3nt: TGTGCCAGCAGCTTGCCCGCGGGAAACACCATATATTTT; j_gene: TRBJ1-3; abundance: few; v_gene: TRBV7-8; d_gene: NA
CDR3aa: CASSQLTGVQNEQYF; CDR3nt: TGTGCCAGCAGCCAACTGACAGGGGTTCAGAACGAGCAGTACTTC; j_gene: TRBJ2-7; abundance: once; v_gene: TRBV27; d_gene: TRBD1
CDR3aa: CASSPGQDFRQPQHF; CDR3nt: TGTGCCAGCTCACCAGGGCAGGACTTCAGGCAGCCCCAGCATTTT; j_gene: TRBJ1-5; abundance: NA; v_gene: TRBV18; d_gene: NA
CDR3aa: CASSIEGQGHQPQHF; CDR3nt: TGTGCCAGTAGTATAGAAGGACAGGGCCATCAGCCCCAGCATTTT; j_gene: TRBJ1-5; abundance: NA; v_gene: TRBV19; d_gene: TRBD1
CDR3aa: CASSLVAGTGELFF; CDR3nt: TGTGCCAGCAGCTTAGTCGCGGGCACCGGGGAGCTGTTTTTT; j_gene: TRBJ2-2; abundance: NA; v_gene: TRBV7-2; d_gene: NA
CDR3aa: CASSARRSPLYEQYF; CDR3nt: TGTGCCAGTAGTGCGCGGAGGAGTCCCCTTTACGAGCAGTACTTC; j_gene: TRBJ2-7; abundance: few; v_gene: TRBV19; d_gene: NA
CDR3aa: CASSLRQGGETQYF; CDR3nt: TGTGCCAGCAGCTTACGACAGGGCGGGGAGACCCAGTACTTC; j_gene: TRBJ2-5; abundance: NA; v_gene: TRBV13; d_gene: TRBD1
CDR3aa: CASSLGAGNQPQHF; CDR3nt: TGTGCCAGCAGCTTAGGCGCAGGTAATCAGCCCCAGCATTTT; j_gene: TRBJ1-5; abundance: NA; v_gene: TRBV7-9; d_gene: NA
CDR3aa: CSAQTGETQYF; CDR3nt: TGCAGTGCCCAAACGGGGGAGACCCAGTACTTC; j_gene: TRBJ2-5; abundance: NA; v_gene: TRBV20-1; d_gene: NA
CDR3aa: CASSQAAGGYQPQHF; CDR3nt: TGCGCCAGCAGCCAAGCAGCAGGGGGCTATCAGCCCCAGCATTTT; j_gene: TRBJ1-5; abundance: NA; v_gene: TRBV4-1; d_gene: TRBD1
CDR3aa: CASSSTGLAGGLMAAEQFF; CDR3nt: TGTGCCAGCAGCTCGACAGGACTAGCGGGGGGGCTCATGGCAGCTGAGCAGTTCTTC; j_gene: TRBJ2-1; abundance: NA; v_gene: TRBV7-3; d_gene: TRBD2
CDR3aa: CASSQDLVWGGTTEAFF; CDR3nt: TGTGCCAGCAGCCAAGATCTGGTTTGGGGGGGCACCACTGAAGCTTTCTTT; j_gene: TRBJ1-1; abundance: few; v_gene: TRBV14; d_gene: NA
CDR3aa: CASSQDGALAGVETQYF; CDR3nt: TGCGCCAGCAGCCAAGATGGGGCCTTAGCGGGGGTGGAGACCCAGTACTTC; j_gene: TRBJ2-5; abundance: NA; v_gene: TRBV4-1; d_gene: TRBD2
CDR3aa: CASSHPGGTNEKLFF; CDR3nt: TGCGCCAGCAGCCATCCGGGAGGCACTAATGAAAAACTGTTTTTT; j_gene: TRBJ1-4; abundance: NA; v_gene: TRBV4-1; d_gene: NA
CDR3aa: CASSSTQVRRGSNTDTQYF; CDR3nt: TGCGCCAGCAGCTCCACTCAGGTCCGCCGGGGGTCTAACACAGATACGCAGTATTTT; j_gene: TRBJ2-3; abundance: NA; v_gene: TRBV5-1; d_gene: NA
CDR3aa: CASSPRRAGANVLTF; CDR3nt: TGTGCCAGCAGCCCGAGACGGGCTGGGGCCAACGTCCTGACTTTC; j_gene: TRBJ2-6; abundance: once; v_gene: TRBV5-6; d_gene: NA
CDR3aa: CASSIKGRGRANEKLFF; CDR3nt: TGTGCCAGTAGTATTAAGGGTCGGGGTAGGGCTAATGAAAAACTGTTTTTT; j_gene: TRBJ1-4; abundance: NA; v_gene: TRBV19; d_gene: NA
CDR3aa: CASSLSETGGYTF; CDR3nt: TGCGCCAGCAGCTTGTCTGAGACAGGTGGCTACACCTTC; j_gene: TRBJ1-2; abundance: few; v_gene: TRBV5-1; d_gene: NA
CDR3aa: CSVEDRGRGGYTF; CDR3nt: TGCAGCGTTGAAGACAGGGGGCGGGGTGGCTACACCTTC; j_gene: TRBJ1-2; abundance: NA; v_gene: TRBV29-1; d_gene: TRBD1
CDR3aa: CASSLVTGFFEQYF; CDR3nt: TGCGCCAGCAGCTTGGTGACAGGGTTTTTCGAGCAGTACTTC; j_gene: TRBJ2-7; abundance: NA; v_gene: TRBV5-1; d_gene: TRBD1
CDR3aa: CSVDPAGSGNTIYF; CDR3nt: TGCAGCGTTGATCCTGCAGGCTCTGGAAACACCATATATTTT; j_gene: TRBJ1-3; abundance: NA; v_gene: TRBV29-1; d_gene: NA
CDR3aa: CASSLYPRETEGSPLHF; CDR3nt: TGTGCCAGCAGCCTATATCCCAGGGAAACCGAAGGTTCACCCCTCCACTTT; j_gene: TRBJ1-6; abundance: NA; v_gene: TRBV14; d_gene: NA
CDR3aa: CASSVGLARNADTQYF; CDR3nt: TGTGCCAGTAGTGTAGGACTAGCGAGGAACGCAGATACGCAGTATTTT; j_gene: TRBJ2-3; abundance: NA; v_gene: TRBV19; d_gene: TRBD2
CDR3aa: CASRETGISNQPQHF; CDR3nt: TGTGCCAGCAGGGAGACAGGGATTAGCAATCAGCCCCAGCATTTT; j_gene: TRBJ1-5; abundance: NA; v_gene: TRBV2; d_gene: TRBD1
CDR3aa: CASSPEGAYTEAFF; CDR3nt: TGTGCCAGCAGCCCGGAGGGAGCCTACACTGAAGCTTTCTTT; j_gene: TRBJ1-1; abundance: NA; v_gene: TRBV7-9; d_gene: NA
CDR3aa: CASSRDRGLVGELFF; CDR3nt: TGTGCCAGTAGTAGGGACAGGGGGCTGGTCGGGGAGCTGTTTTTT; j_gene: TRBJ2-2; abundance: NA; v_gene: TRBV19; d_gene: TRBD1